This T cell receptor (beta chain) is drawn from a study of control samples from healthy donors and cancer patients. The V end was cut by 1 base, the J end by 9 bases, with 11 bases between. The CDR3 covers 13 residues. Germline loops: CDR1 SGHNT, CDR2 YYREEE (reference sequence). The data were produced by immunoSEQ multiplex PCR, yet TCRdb's version contains in-frame clones alone and is incomplete. The data hold some 120,000 clones, with around 91% observed a single time. This clonotype originated in a woman aged 50 to 65 with colorectal cancer. The sequencing sample was made of PBMCs. The chain has TRBV5-4 and TRBJ2-4, with a weak D call TRBD1 (5 bases). The CDR3 protein is CASSLLGAGIQYF. CDR3 sequence (DNA): TGTGCCAGCAGCTTGCTAGGGGCTGGCATTCAGTACTTC.